This TCR beta chain stems from a study of blood T cells in healthy people across ages. For the study at large: About one barcoded TCR beta cDNA was captured per two T cells. Broader study findings: Unsorted PBMC input precluded a conclusive naive versus antigen-experienced comparison. Diversity estimates drawn from one million T cells were deemed underestimates.

Next came a second PCR, run for roughly 7 to 12 cycles, which used a sample-barcoded 5' primer along with a J-beta primer mix. TCRdb recomputed calls from the 5' RACE reads with MiXCR, one row per CDR3 protein. The table has about 930,000 distinct CDR3 sequences, just under 30% seen once; the top ten hold 10% to 13%. The CDR3 extends over 13 amino acids. V lost 3 bases, J lost 6 bases, and 11 bases lay in between. Regarding this clonotype: Antigen: not known.

The same sample was also studied in work on T cells of mothers and their children. From that paper: Barcodes for each sample and 2-4 random nucleotides were added by the M1S primer used in the second PCR.

Sequencing was done on a sample of blood. The receptor was isolated from a woman aged 40-49 years in good health. The chain is built from TRBV12-3 or TRBV12-4 and TRBJ1-2; TRBD1 is a possible D gene (5 bases). DNA of the CDR3: TGTGCCAGCAGTTTCGAGGGGCGAAATGGCTACACCTTC. It is translated as CASSFEGRNGYTF.